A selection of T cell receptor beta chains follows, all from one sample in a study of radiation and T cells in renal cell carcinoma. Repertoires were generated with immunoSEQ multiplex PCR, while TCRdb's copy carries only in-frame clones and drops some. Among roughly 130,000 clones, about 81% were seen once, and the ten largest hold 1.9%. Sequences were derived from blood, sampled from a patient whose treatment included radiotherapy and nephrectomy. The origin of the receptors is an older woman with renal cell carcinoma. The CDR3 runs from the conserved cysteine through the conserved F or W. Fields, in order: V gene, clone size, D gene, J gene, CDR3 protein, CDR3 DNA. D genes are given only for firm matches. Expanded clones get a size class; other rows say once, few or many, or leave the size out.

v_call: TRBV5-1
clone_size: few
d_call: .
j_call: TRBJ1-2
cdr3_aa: CASSGNVGQRGGYTF
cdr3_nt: TGCGCCAGCAGCGGAAACGTAGGACAGCGGGGAGGCTACACCTTC

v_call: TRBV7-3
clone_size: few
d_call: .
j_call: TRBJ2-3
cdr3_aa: CASSFGNPDTQYF
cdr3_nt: TGTGCCAGCAGCTTCGGGAATCCAGATACGCAGTATTTT

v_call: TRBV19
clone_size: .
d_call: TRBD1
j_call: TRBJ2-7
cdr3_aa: CASSTRDSSLYEQYF
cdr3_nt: TGTGCCAGTAGTACCCGGGACAGTTCCCTCTACGAGCAGTACTTC

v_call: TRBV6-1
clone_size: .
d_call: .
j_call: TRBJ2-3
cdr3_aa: CASSLQYSTDTQYF
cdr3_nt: TGTGCCAGCAGTTTACAGTATTCCACAGATACGCAGTATTTT

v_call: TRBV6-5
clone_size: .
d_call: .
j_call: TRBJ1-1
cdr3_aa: CASTSDGQNKAFF
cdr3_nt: TGTGCCAGCACTTCCGATGGGCAAAACAAAGCTTTCTTT

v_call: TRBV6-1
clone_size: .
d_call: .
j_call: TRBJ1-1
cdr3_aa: CASSEVQGRGRDWAFF
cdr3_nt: TGTGCCAGCAGTGAAGTGCAAGGCAGGGGAAGAGATTGGGCTTTCTTT

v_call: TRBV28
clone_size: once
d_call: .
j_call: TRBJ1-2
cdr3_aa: CASSTPPQGRDYGYTF
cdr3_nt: TGTGCCAGCAGTACACCCCCACAGGGTAGGGACTATGGCTACACCTTC

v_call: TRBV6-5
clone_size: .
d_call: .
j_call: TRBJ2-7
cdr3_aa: CASSYGTNAYEQYF
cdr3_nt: TGTGCCAGCAGTTATGGGACGAACGCTTACGAGCAGTACTTC

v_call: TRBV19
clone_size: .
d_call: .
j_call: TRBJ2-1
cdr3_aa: CASSITPRNEQFF
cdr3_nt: TGTGCCAGTAGTATAACCCCCAGGAATGAGCAGTTCTTC

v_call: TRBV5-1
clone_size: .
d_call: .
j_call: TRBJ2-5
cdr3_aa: CASSWAPGRVKETQYF
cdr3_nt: TGCGCCAGCAGCTGGGCCCCGGGCAGGGTAAAAGAGACCCAGTACTTC

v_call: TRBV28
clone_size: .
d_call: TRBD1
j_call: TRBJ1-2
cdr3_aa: CASRNRGMGYGYTF
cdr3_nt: TGTGCCAGCAGAAACAGGGGAATGGGTTATGGCTACACCTTC

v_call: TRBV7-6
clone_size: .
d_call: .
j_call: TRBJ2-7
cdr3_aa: CASSSYRSSYEQYF
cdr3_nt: TGTGCCAGCAGCTCCTACAGGAGCTCCTACGAGCAGTACTTC

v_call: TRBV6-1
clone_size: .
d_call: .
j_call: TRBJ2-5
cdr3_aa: CASIRVSGQETQYF
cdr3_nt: TGTGCCAGCATCCGGGTCAGCGGCCAAGAGACCCAGTACTTC

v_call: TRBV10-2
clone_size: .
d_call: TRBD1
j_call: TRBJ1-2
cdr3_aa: CASGGQGAKGGGYTF
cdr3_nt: TGCGCCAGCGGTGGACAGGGGGCGAAAGGTGGCGGCTACACCTTC

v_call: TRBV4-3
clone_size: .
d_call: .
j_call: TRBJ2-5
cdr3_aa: CASSQGDRTTQETQYF
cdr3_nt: TGCGCCAGCAGCCAAGGCGATCGAACAACCCAAGAGACCCAGTACTTC

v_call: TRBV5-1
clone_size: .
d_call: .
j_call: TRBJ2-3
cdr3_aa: CASDPSRQGHTDTQYF
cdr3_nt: TGCGCCAGCGATCCTAGTCGGCAAGGTCACACAGATACGCAGTATTTT

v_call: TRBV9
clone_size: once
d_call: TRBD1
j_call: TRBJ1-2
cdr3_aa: CASSFGTGVYTF
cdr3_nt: TGTGCCAGCAGCTTCGGGACAGGGGTCTACACCTTC

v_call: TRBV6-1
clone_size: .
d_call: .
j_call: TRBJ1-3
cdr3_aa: CASSEVQGNSGNTIYF
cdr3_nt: TGTGCCAGCAGTGAAGTACAGGGTAACTCTGGAAACACCATATATTTT

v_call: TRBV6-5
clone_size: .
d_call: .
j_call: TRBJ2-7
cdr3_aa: CASSPLEGGGYEQYF
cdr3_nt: TGTGCCAGCAGCCCCCTCGAGGGCGGAGGCTACGAGCAGTACTTC

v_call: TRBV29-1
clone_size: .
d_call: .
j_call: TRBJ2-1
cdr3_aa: CSGTTGTTTLNEQFF
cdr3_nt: TGCAGCGGCACTACCGGGACCACCACCCTCAATGAGCAGTTCTTC

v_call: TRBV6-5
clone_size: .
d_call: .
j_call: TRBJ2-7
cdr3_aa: CASSPGHSYEQYF
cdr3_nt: TGTGCCAGCAGCCCCGGCCACTCCTACGAGCAGTACTTC

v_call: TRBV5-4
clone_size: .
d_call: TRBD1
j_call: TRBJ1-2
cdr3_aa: CASSAGTGANYGYTF
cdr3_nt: TGTGCCAGCAGCGCAGGGACAGGGGCTAACTATGGCTACACCTTC

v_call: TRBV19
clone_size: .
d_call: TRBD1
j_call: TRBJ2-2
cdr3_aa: CASSPGQGNTGELFF
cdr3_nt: TGTGCCAGTAGCCCCGGACAGGGTAACACCGGGGAGCTGTTTTTT

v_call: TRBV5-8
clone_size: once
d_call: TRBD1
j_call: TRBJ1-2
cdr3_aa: CASSLGQGGYGYTF
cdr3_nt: TGTGCCAGCAGCTTGGGACAGGGAGGATATGGCTACACCTTC

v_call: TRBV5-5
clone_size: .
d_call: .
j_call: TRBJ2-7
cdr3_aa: CASSPLFRVTYEQYF
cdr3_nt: TGTGCCAGCAGCCCTCTTTTCAGGGTCACCTACGAGCAGTACTTC

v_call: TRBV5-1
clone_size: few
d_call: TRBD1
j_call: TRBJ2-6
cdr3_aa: CASSPRTGVSSSSGANVLTF
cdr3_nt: TGCGCCAGCAGCCCCAGGACAGGGGTATCCTCGAGCTCTGGGGCCAACGTCCTGACTTTC

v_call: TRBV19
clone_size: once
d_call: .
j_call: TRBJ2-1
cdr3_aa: CASSSTPYNEQFF
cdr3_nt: TGTGCCAGTAGTTCGACACCCTACAATGAGCAGTTCTTC

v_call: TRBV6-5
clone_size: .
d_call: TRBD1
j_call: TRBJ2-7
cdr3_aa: CATRSGTGKEQYF
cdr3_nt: TGTGCCACCCGCTCCGGGACAGGGAAAGAGCAGTACTTC

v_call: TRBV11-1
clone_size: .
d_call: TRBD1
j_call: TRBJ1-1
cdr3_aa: CASTLLTGRGMNTEAFF
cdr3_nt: TGTGCCAGCACCCTATTGACAGGGAGGGGCATGAACACTGAAGCTTTCTTT

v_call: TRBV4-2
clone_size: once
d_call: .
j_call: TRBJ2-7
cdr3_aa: CASSQPQGSSDEQYF
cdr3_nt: TGTGCCAGCAGCCAACCTCAAGGATCGTCCGACGAGCAGTACTTC

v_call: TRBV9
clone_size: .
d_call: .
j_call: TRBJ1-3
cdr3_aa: CASSPHPRDWIGNTIYF
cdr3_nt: TGTGCCAGCAGCCCCCACCCCCGGGATTGGATTGGAAACACCATATATTTT

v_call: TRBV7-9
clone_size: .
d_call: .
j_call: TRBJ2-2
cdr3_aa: CASSLGGSTGELFF
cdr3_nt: TGTGCCAGCAGCTTGGGGGGAAGCACCGGGGAGCTGTTTTTT

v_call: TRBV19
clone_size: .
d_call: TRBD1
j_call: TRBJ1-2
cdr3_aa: CASSTLDRDQGYTF
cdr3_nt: TGTGCCAGTAGTACTCTCGACAGGGACCAGGGCTACACCTTC

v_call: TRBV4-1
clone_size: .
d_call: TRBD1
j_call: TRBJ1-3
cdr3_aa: CASSQEELDRLPGNTIYF
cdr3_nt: TGCGCCAGCAGCCAAGAGGAGTTGGACAGGTTGCCTGGAAACACCATATATTTT

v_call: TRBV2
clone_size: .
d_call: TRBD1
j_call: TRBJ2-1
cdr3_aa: CASTRIGDSYNEQFF
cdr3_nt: TGTGCCAGCACGCGGATTGGGGACAGCTACAATGAGCAGTTCTTC

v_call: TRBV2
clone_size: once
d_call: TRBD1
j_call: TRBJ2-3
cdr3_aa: CASKGQGTDTQYF
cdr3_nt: TGTGCCAGCAAGGGACAGGGGACAGATACGCAGTATTTT

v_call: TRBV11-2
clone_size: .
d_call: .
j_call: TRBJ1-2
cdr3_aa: CASSLEPAPLYGYTF
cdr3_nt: TGTGCCAGCAGCTTAGAACCCGCGCCACTCTATGGCTACACCTTC

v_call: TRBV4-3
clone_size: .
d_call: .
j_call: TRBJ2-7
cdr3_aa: CASSRGNNPSYEQYF
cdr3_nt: TGCGCCAGCAGCCGGGGAAATAACCCCTCCTACGAGCAGTACTTC

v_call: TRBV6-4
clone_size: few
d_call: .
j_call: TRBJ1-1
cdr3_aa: CASRRGSTEAFF
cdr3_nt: TGTGCCAGCAGGAGGGGGTCCACTGAAGCTTTCTTT

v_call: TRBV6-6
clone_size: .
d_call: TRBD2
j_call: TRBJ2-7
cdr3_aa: CASSLDREGYEQYF
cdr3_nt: TGTGCCAGCAGCCTTGATCGGGAGGGTTACGAGCAGTACTTC

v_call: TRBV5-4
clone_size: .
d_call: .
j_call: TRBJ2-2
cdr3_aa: CASSLGTQGLTGELFF
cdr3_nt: TGTGCCAGCAGCTTGGGAACCCAGGGGCTCACCGGGGAGCTGTTTTTT

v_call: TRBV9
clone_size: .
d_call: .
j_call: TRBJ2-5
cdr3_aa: CASSVTEGALETQYF
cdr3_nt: TGTGCCAGCAGCGTAACGGAGGGGGCTTTGGAGACCCAGTACTTC

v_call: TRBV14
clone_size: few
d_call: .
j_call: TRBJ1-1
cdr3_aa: CASSSGDEAFF
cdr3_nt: TGTGCCAGCAGCTCGGGGGATGAAGCTTTCTTT

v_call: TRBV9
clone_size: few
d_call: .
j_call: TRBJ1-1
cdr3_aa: CASSSASQNTEAFF
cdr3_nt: TGTGCCAGCAGCTCTGCCTCACAGAACACTGAAGCTTTCTTT

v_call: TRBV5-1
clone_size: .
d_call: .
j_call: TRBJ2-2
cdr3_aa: CASSLGPSYANTGELFF
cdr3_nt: TGCGCCAGCAGCCTGGGACCCTCCTACGCGAACACCGGGGAGCTGTTTTTT

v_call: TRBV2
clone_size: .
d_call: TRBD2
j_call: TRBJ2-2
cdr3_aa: CASSPFRLAGGDGELFF
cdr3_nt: TGTGCCAGCAGTCCTTTTAGACTAGCGGGAGGGGACGGGGAGCTGTTTTTT

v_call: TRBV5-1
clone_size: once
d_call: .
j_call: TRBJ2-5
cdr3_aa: CASSLEARRGETQYF
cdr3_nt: TGCGCCAGCAGCTTGGAGGCGAGGAGGGGGGAGACCCAGTACTTC

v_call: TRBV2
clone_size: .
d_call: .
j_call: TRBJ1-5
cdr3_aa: CASMVGTAEEAQHF
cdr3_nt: TGTGCCAGCATGGTAGGGACCGCTGAAGAAGCCCAGCATTTT

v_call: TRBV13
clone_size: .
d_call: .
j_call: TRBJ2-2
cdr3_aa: CASTVDRGGGSGELFF
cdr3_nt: TGTGCCAGCACCGTCGACAGAGGTGGGGGCAGCGGGGAGCTGTTTTTT

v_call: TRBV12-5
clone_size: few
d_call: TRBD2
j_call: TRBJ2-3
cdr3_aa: CASGGQGGTDTQYF
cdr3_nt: TGTGCTAGTGGAGGGCAGGGAGGGACAGATACGCAGTATTTT

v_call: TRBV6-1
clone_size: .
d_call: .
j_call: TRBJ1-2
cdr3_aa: CATEMGNDYGYTF
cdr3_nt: TGTGCCACCGAAATGGGGAACGACTATGGCTACACCTTC

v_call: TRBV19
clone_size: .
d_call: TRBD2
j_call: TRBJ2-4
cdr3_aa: CASSLGLAGGPPGIQYF
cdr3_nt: TGTGCCAGTAGTCTGGGACTAGCGGGAGGGCCTCCTGGCATTCAGTACTTC

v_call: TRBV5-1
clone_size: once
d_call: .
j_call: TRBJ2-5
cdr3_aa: CASSLNRAALIYQETQYF
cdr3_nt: TGCGCCAGCAGCTTAAACCGGGCCGCCCTTATCTACCAAGAGACCCAGTACTTC

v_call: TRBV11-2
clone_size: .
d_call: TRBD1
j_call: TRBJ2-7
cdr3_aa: CASSLLTGGYEQYF
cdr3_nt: TGTGCCAGCAGCTTACTGACAGGGGGCTACGAGCAGTACTTC

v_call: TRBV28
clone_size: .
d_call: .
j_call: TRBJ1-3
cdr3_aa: CASSLPQRDTIYF
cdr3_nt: TGTGCCAGCAGTTTACCACAGCGGGACACCATATATTTT

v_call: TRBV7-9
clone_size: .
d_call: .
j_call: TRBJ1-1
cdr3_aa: CASSFSGSGNTEAFF
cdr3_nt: TGTGCCAGCAGCTTTAGCGGGTCTGGGAACACTGAAGCTTTCTTT

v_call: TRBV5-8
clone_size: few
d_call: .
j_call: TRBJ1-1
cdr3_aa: CASSLFIQGNTEAFF
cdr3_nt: TGTGCCAGCAGCCTGTTTATACAGGGGAACACTGAAGCTTTCTTT

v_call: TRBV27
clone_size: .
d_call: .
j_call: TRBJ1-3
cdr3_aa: CASSLTSLTGNTIYF
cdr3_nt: TGTGCCAGCAGTTTGACGAGCCTCACTGGAAACACCATATATTTT

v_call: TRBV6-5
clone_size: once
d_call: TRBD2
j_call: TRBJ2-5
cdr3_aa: CASSSAGDQYF
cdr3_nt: TGTGCCAGCAGCTCTGCGGGGGACCAGTACTTC

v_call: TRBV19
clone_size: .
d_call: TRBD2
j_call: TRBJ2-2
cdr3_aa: CASSRYGGSGKTGELFF
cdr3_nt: TGTGCCAGTAGTCGATACGGTGGTAGCGGGAAAACCGGGGAGCTGTTTTTT